Each of the 9 T cell receptor beta chains below was sequenced from the same sample in a study of cytomegalovirus exposure and HLA in healthy donors. Researchers ran the PCR with 60 Vbeta and 13 Jbeta primers. Sequencing used immunoSEQ multiplex PCR; TCRdb keeps in-frame clones, though not all of them. The table includes 100,000 or so clones, about three quarters detected once. Source material: PBMCs. These receptors were obtained from a male donor in good health and CMV-seronegative.

This chain connects TRBV10-3 to TRBJ1-1; possible D gene TRBD1, 5 bases. With 0 bases removed from V and 4 bases from J, the gap between germline ends came to 12 bases. Germline V gene lookup returns CDR1 ENHRY and CDR2 SYGVKD. The length of the CDR3 is 15 residues. In nucleotides, the CDR3 is TGTGCCATCAGTGAGTCGATGGGGCTAGGCACTGAAGCTTTCTTT. Protein sequence: CAISESMGLGTEAFF.

The chain joins TRBV6-1 to TRBJ1-2, with D perhaps TRBD1 (5 bases). This CDR3 spans 14 amino acids. Germline assignment: CDR1 MNHNS and CDR2 SASEGT. Trimming shortened V by 5 bases and J by 3 bases, and 13 bases separated the two germline ends. The CDR3 nucleotides read TGTGCCAGCAGTCCCCAGGGAGGCTACTATGGCTACACCTTC. Residues: CASSPQGGYYGYTF.

The chain has TRBV7-2 and TRBJ2-5, with D maybe TRBD1 (5 bases). The CDR3 is 15 amino acids. Trimming took off 2 bases at V and 0 bases at J, with 10 bases between the two ends. CDR1 and CDR2 (germline): SGHTA, FQGNSA. The CDR3 sequence is CASSLRQSYQETQYF. In DNA form, the CDR3 reads TGTGCCAGCAGCTTAAGACAGTCGTACCAAGAGACCCAGTACTTC.

The chain employs TRBV21-1 and TRBJ1-1. TRBV21-1 is classified as a pseudogene. The CDR3 sequence is 15 residues long. The CDR3 DNA reads TGTGCCAGCAGCAGCCCCGCCGGTCTGGACACTGAAGCTTTCTTT. It specifies CASSSPAGLDTEAFF.

The genes are TRBV19 and TRBJ2-2, with D possibly matching TRBD1 (6 bases). Germline V gene data show CDR1 as LNHDA and CDR2 as SQIVND (reference sequence). The V and J ends lost 9 bases and 0 bases respectively, with 17 bases between them. There are 16 residues in the CDR3. In DNA form, the CDR3 reads TGTGCCAGCACTAACTGGGACACCACGAACACCGGGGAGCTGTTTTTT. Its protein is CASTNWDTTNTGELFF.

In this sample, this clone turned up once. This chain links TRBV27 with TRBJ2-5; 7 nucleotides agree with TRBD2. Judging by the DNA end, TRBJ2-7 fits better; the J call may be wrong. The CDR3 is 13 amino acids. The germline V gene has CDR1 MNHEY and CDR2 SMNVEV (reference sequence). The CDR3 coding sequence is TGTGCCAGCAGTCCTAGCGGAGACTACGAGCAGTACTTC. Residues: CASSPSGDYEQYF.

The CDR3 region is CSVGRDMGPGELFF. In DNA form, the CDR3 reads TGCAGCGTTGGCCGGGACATGGGTCCCGGGGAGCTGTTTTTT. V usage is TRBV29-1 and J usage is TRBJ2-2, with D perhaps TRBD1 (6 bases). V was cut by 4 bases and J by 6 bases, with 15 bases left in between. This CDR3 is 14 amino acids long. The germline gives CDR1 SQVTM, CDR2 ANQGSEA.

The V and J genes are TRBV7-2 and TRBJ1-1, with 7 bases lining up with TRBD1. J was trimmed by 0 bases and V by 8 bases; bases with no gene match: 3. The germline gives CDR1 SGHTA, CDR2 FQGNSA. The CDR3 is 13 residues long. For the CDR3, the DNA is TGTGCCAGCCAGACAGGGCTGAACACTGAAGCTTTCTTT. This encodes CASQTGLNTEAFF.

V is TRBV18 and J is TRBJ2-7; TRBD2 aligns across 7 bases. The germline V gene encodes CDR1 KGHSH and CDR2 LQKENI. This CDR3 is built from 13 residues. The V gene end was trimmed by 5 bases and the J gene end by 2 bases; junction bases not matched to a gene: 3. The CDR3 DNA reads TGTGCCAGCTCAAGCGGGGTTACCTACGAGCAGTACTTC. This encodes CASSSGVTYEQYF.